The sample holds a few counts of the clone carrying this TCR beta chain. Its antigen is unknown. This sample stems from a study of identical twins. General study points: Insertion counts were lower in abundant cord blood beta clonotypes, a trend that memory repertoires did not show. Out-of-frame beta sequences exhibited a weaker degree of excess twin sharing. Compared with unrelated sharing, twin-shared out-of-frame alpha sequences had more low-probability sequences.

Carrying unique molecular identifiers, the cDNA also gained a universal primer site through template switching. TCRdb recomputed calls from the 5' RACE reads with MiXCR, one row per CDR3 protein. Of approximately 680,000 distinct CDR3 sequences in the sample, roughly 7.2% were seen once. The CDR3 totals 12 residues. Germline V lookup: CDR1 DFQATT, CDR2 SNEGSKA (reference sequence). J lost 8 bases, V lost 6 bases, and 3 bases had no gene match. These same records also appear under a second study, on yellow fever vaccine responses in identical twins.

The receptor comes from a woman aged 18-30 years in good health. Sequenced input: PBMCs. The rearrangement links TRBV20-1 to TRBJ2-2; TRBD2 agrees at 10 bases. CDR3 in DNA: TGCAGTGCGTCGGGACTAGCGGGGGAGCTGTTTTTT. It translates to CSASGLAGELFF.